A selection of T cell receptor beta chains follows, all from one sample in a study of blood T cell repertoires in COVID-19. The table came from immunoSEQ multiplex PCR; TCRdb's copy has only in-frame clones and leaves some out. In the table there are just over 90,000 clones, roughly 85% of which are singletons. The sequenced sample consisted of peripheral blood. These receptors all stem from a human donor in a cohort sampled during active COVID-19. Both conserved end residues are part of each CDR3. D genes are given only for firm matches. Size is stated for part of the rows, as once, few or many counts, or as a class when the clone is expanded.

V,D,size,J,CDR3,DNA
TRBV19,.,once,TRBJ1-6,CASSRETNSPLHF,TGTGCCAGCTCCAGGGAAACTAATTCACCCCTCCACTTT
TRBV30,TRBD2,.,TRBJ2-7,CAWSGALRRGGYEQYF,TGTGCCTGGAGTGGGGCTCTTAGGCGGGGGGGATACGAGCAGTACTTC
TRBV2,.,few,TRBJ1-1,CASRSSEASPEAFF,TGTGCCAGCAGATCTTCGGAGGCCAGTCCCGAAGCTTTCTTT
TRBV5-1,TRBD2,.,TRBJ2-3,CASSPNSGGASDTQYF,TGCGCCAGCAGCCCCAATAGCGGGGGGGCGTCAGATACGCAGTATTTT
TRBV3-1/TRBV3-2,TRBD2,.,TRBJ2-1,CASSRLAGRFNEQFF,TGTGCCAGCAGCCGACTAGCGGGCCGCTTCAATGAGCAGTTCTTC
TRBV7-3,TRBD1,.,TRBJ2-1,CASSPFLGQGLNEQFF,TGTGCCAGCAGCCCCTTCCTGGGACAGGGTTTGAATGAGCAGTTCTTC
TRBV19,TRBD2,.,TRBJ2-3,CASKKTSGTDTQYF,TGTGCCAGTAAGAAGACTAGCGGGACAGATACGCAGTATTTT
TRBV14,.,.,TRBJ2-2,CASSTLRGRGGELFF,TGTGCCAGCAGCACCCTTAGGGGTAGAGGCGGGGAGCTGTTTTTT
TRBV19,.,.,TRBJ1-1,CASSPSRTRNTEAFF,TGTGCCAGTAGTCCATCGAGGACACGGAACACTGAAGCTTTCTTT
TRBV5-1,.,.,TRBJ2-7,CASSLDSPYEQYF,TGCGCCAGCAGCTTAGACAGTCCCTACGAGCAGTACTTC
TRBV6-1,TRBD1,.,TRBJ1-5,CASSEEGAAQPQHF,TGTGCCAGCAGTGAAGAGGGGGCCGCTCAGCCCCAGCATTTT
TRBV28,TRBD1,.,TRBJ1-4,CASSQGASEKLFF,TGTGCCAGCAGCCAGGGGGCGAGTGAAAAACTGTTTTTT
TRBV6-2/TRBV6-3,TRBD2,.,TRBJ2-1,CASSYSLAGGSSSYNEQFF,TGTGCCAGCAGTTACTCGCTAGCGGGGGGATCAAGCTCCTACAATGAGCAGTTCTTC
TRBV7-7,.,many,TRBJ2-5,CASSLGGFGVIQETQYF,TGTGCTAGCAGCTTAGGCGGGTTTGGGGTGATCCAAGAGACCCAGTACTTC
TRBV2,.,.,TRBJ1-5,CASSGQGYSNQPQHF,TGTGCCAGCAGTGGTCAGGGGTATAGCAATCAGCCCCAGCATTTT
TRBV2,TRBD1,few,TRBJ1-2,CASSATGELGYTF,TGTGCCAGCAGTGCAACAGGGGAGTTGGGCTACACCTTC
TRBV15,.,few,TRBJ1-2,CATSPRRTDNYGYTF,TGTGCCACCAGCCCGCGACGAACAGATAACTATGGCTACACCTTC
TRBV28,.,.,TRBJ1-1,CASSQPRVMNTEAFF,TGTGCCAGCAGTCAACCCCGGGTAATGAACACTGAAGCTTTCTTT
TRBV28,.,.,TRBJ1-1,CASSSGRGAFF,TGTGCCAGCAGTTCGGGCCGAGGGGCTTTCTTT
TRBV28,TRBD1,.,TRBJ1-5,CASSFHGQGGQPQHF,TGTGCCAGCAGTTTCCACGGACAGGGCGGTCAGCCCCAGCATTTT
TRBV5-4,.,.,TRBJ2-1,CASSLGLENEQFF,TGTGCCAGCAGCTTGGGACTAGAAAATGAGCAGTTCTTC
TRBV7-9,.,.,TRBJ1-2,CASSLAGNRVGYTF,TGTGCCAGCAGCTTAGCCGGCAATCGGGTTGGCTACACCTTC
TRBV7-9,.,.,TRBJ1-5,CASSSPGGGNQPQHF,TGTGCCAGCAGCTCCCCGGGGGGAGGCAATCAGCCCCAGCATTTT
TRBV5-1,.,.,TRBJ2-7,CASSLTGYTYEQYF,TGCGCCAGCAGCTTAACCGGGTACACCTACGAGCAGTACTTC
TRBV27,.,.,TRBJ2-3,CASSYKRGTDTQYF,TGTGCCAGCAGTTATAAACGGGGCACAGATACGCAGTATTTT